The 32 T cell receptor beta chains reported below all come from one sample, sequenced in a study of response to subunit inactivated influenza vaccine. TCRdb analysed the RT-PCR reads with MiXCR anew, one entry per CDR3 protein. This table holds over 750,000 distinct CDR3 sequences, about 20% found once. The specimen was PBMCs from blood, collected less than 6 days after vaccination. These TCRs come from a man aged 45 to 65 who received an inactivated influenza vaccine.

The V and J genes are TRBV19 and TRBJ2-7; 8 bases fit TRBD2. The CDR3 is 14 amino acids. Germline CDR1 and CDR2: LNHDA and SQIVND (reference sequence). J was trimmed by 2 bases and V by 9 bases; bases with no gene match: 9. CDR3 DNA: TGTGCCAGCCGCCGGGGGGGACCAACCTACGAGCAGTACTTC. This gives the protein CASRRGGPTYEQYF.

This clonotype was detected only a few times. CDR3 protein: CASSLARGGIQGTDTQYF. DNA for the CDR3: TGCGCCAGCAGCTTGGCGCGGGGGGGCATCCAGGGAACAGATACGCAGTATTTT. V usage is TRBV5-1 and J usage is TRBJ2-3, with 9 bases identical to TRBD2. The J segment lost 3 bases and the V segment lost 0 bases, leaving 11 bases of the junction unmatched. CDR3 length: 18 amino acids. CDR1 is SGHRS and CDR2 is YFSETQ in the germline V gene. Looking up the rest from reference TRBV5-1 and TRBJ2-3 gives the full variable domain: KAGVTQTPRYLIKTRGQQVTLSCSPISGHRSVSWYQQTPGQGLQFLFEYFSETQRNKGNFPGRFSGRQFSNSRSEMNVSTLELGDSALYLCASSLARGGIQGTDTQYFGPGTRLTVL.

V gene TRBV2 combines with J gene TRBJ1-4; D unresolved. CDR3 size: 14 residues. Germline V gene lookup returns CDR1 SNHLY and CDR2 FYNNEI. V lost 1 base to trimming and J lost 3 bases, with 6 bases between them. Here the CDR3 DNA reads TGTGCCAGCAGTGAAGGGTGGGCTAATGAAAAACTGTTTTTT. It encodes CASSEGWANEKLFF.

The gene calls are TRBV5-1 and TRBJ2-1; D gene uncertain. This CDR3 contains 15 residues. In germline, CDR1 is SGHRS, CDR2 YFSETQ. The germline V and J ends were trimmed by 2 bases and 0 bases, with 9 bases remaining between them. CDR3: CASSLNYFSYNEQFF. The CDR3 nucleotides read TGCGCCAGCAGCTTAAACTACTTCTCCTACAATGAGCAGTTCTTC.

In this sample, this clonotype turned up a few times. The chain has TRBV3-1 and TRBJ2-1, with D possibly matching TRBD2 (5 bases). Trimming cost V 5 bases and J 6 bases, with 11 bases left between them. Germline V lookup: CDR1 LGHDT, CDR2 YNNKEL (reference sequence). The CDR3 spans 13 residues. The CDR3 protein is CASSFALANEQFF. The CDR3 DNA follows: TGTGCCAGCAGCTTCGCTCTAGCCAATGAGCAGTTCTTC.

The genes are TRBV18 and TRBJ2-7; tentatively, D is TRBD1 (6 bases). The CDR3 is 16 amino acids. Trimming removed 1 base from V and 4 bases from J, with 17 bases in between. Germline V gene data show CDR1 as KGHSH and CDR2 as LQKENI. CDR3 DNA: TGTGCCAGCTCACCACTCCCAGTTAGGGGGTCGTACGAGCAGTACTTC. Residues: CASSPLPVRGSYEQYF.

This clonotype has only a few counts. The CDR3 protein is CASGRTGMGSSGANVLTF. As DNA, the CDR3 is TGTGCCAGCGGCAGAACAGGGATGGGGTCCTCTGGGGCCAACGTCCTGACTTTC. The chain carries TRBV5-6 and TRBJ2-6; D perhaps matches TRBD1 (6 bases). The CDR3 runs to 18 residues. CDR1 and CDR2 from the germline V gene are SGHDT and YYEEEE. V lost 7 bases and J lost 0, with 20 bases in between.

This rearrangement joins TRBV5-1 to TRBJ2-1; 11 nucleotides agree with TRBD2. This CDR3 region has 15 residues. After removal of 2 bases from V and 7 bases from J, the junction contained 5 bases not matched to a gene. The germline CDR1 and CDR2 sequences are SGHRS and YFSETQ. The CDR3 sequence: CASSFLAGGRNEQFF. The CDR3 DNA sequence: TGCGCCAGCAGCTTTTTAGCGGGGGGGCGTAATGAGCAGTTCTTC.

The chain recombines TRBV24-1 with TRBJ1-1; 7 positions match TRBD1. J was trimmed by 2 bases and V by 5 bases; bases with no gene match: 4. There are 14 residues in the CDR3. Looked up from germline, CDR1 is KGHDR and CDR2 is SFDVKD. The CDR3 DNA follows: TGTGCCACCAGTGGCACAGGGGCTAACACTGAAGCTTTCTTT. This sequence encodes CATSGTGANTEAFF.

The V call is TRBV10-3, the J call TRBJ1-4, with D unclear. The CDR3 has 14 residues. Germline assignment: CDR1 ENHRY and CDR2 SYGVKD. Trimming shortened V by 11 bases and J by 0 bases, and 13 bases separated the two germline ends. The CDR3 sequence: CAAGGGATNEKLFF. In DNA form, the CDR3 reads TGTGCCGCCGGAGGCGGTGCAACTAATGAAAAACTGTTTTTT.

The rearrangement joins TRBV2 to TRBJ2-3; D not resolved. Looked up from germline, CDR1 is SNHLY and CDR2 is FYNNEI. The CDR3 length is 13 residues. The V and J ends lost 1 base and 0 bases respectively, with 2 bases between them. In nucleotides, the CDR3 is TGTGCCAGCAGTGAAGGGAGCACAGATACGCAGTATTTT. It encodes CASSEGSTDTQYF. Together with reference TRBV2 and TRBJ2-3, the CDR3 gives the full variable domain: EPEVTQTPSHQVTQMGQEVILRCVPISNHLYFYWYRQILGQKVEFLVSFYNNEISEKSEIFDDQFSVERPDGSNFTLKIRSTKLEDSAMYFCASSEGSTDTQYFGPGTRLTVL.

The rearrangement uses TRBV20-1 and TRBJ2-7; 8 positions match TRBD2. V shed 3 bases and J 6 bases; nucleotides not matched to a gene: 10. The CDR3 is 14 residues long. Germline CDR1 reads DFQATT; CDR2 reads SNEGSKA (reference sequence). The CDR3 bases are TGCAGTGCTAGCTTTAGCGGGGCCCTCCGCGAGCAGTACTTC. This codes for CSASFSGALREQYF.

CDR3 bases: TGTGCCAGCAGACTAGCGGGAGACGCCTACAATGAGCAGTTCTTC. The encoded protein is CASRLAGDAYNEQFF. The chain links TRBV7-3 to TRBJ2-1; TRBD2 matches at 11 bases. J lost 2 bases, V lost 6 bases, and 3 bases had no gene match. The CDR3 has 15 amino acids. The germline gives CDR1 SGHTA, CDR2 FQGTGA.

J is TRBJ2-2 and V is TRBV28; 7 bases are a match to TRBD1. There are 16 residues in the CDR3. Germline CDR1 MDHEN, CDR2 SYDVKM. Trimming took 5 bases from V and 6 from J; bases not matched to a gene: 12. CDR3 loop: CASSPPDRAISGELFF. DNA of the CDR3: TGTGCCAGCAGTCCCCCAGACAGGGCGATCTCCGGGGAGCTGTTTTTT. The entire variable domain, with the rest obtained from reference TRBV28 and TRBJ2-2, is as follows: DVKVTQSSRYLVKRTGEKVFLECVQDMDHENMFWYRQDPGLGLRLIYFSYDVKMKEKGDIPEGYSVSREKKERFSLILESASTNQTSMYLCASSPPDRAISGELFFGEGSRLTVL.

The rearrangement joins TRBV4-1 to TRBJ1-2; weak D call: TRBD1 (6 bases). CDR1 is MGHRA and CDR2 is YSYEKL in the germline V gene. This CDR3 has 15 residues. Trimming removed 3 bases at V and 7 bases at J, with 18 bases between. The CDR3 region has the DNA TGCGCCAGCAGCCAGGGAGGAGGGGGATCTGGTGGCTACACCTTC. This sequence encodes CASSQGGGGSGGYTF.

This rearrangement joins TRBV24-1 to TRBJ2-7; maybe TRBD2 (6 bases). The ends were cut back, 4 bases at V and 3 bases at J, with 27 bases in the middle. In germline, CDR1 is KGHDR, CDR2 SFDVKD. This CDR3 spans 19 amino acids. CDR3: CATSEPGLASVKSFYEQYF. DNA of the CDR3: TGTGCCACCAGTGAACCGGGACTTGCTAGCGTTAAATCTTTCTACGAGCAGTACTTC.

This clonotype was seen a few times. The rearrangement uses TRBV7-9 and TRBJ2-1; weak D call: TRBD1 (5 bases). Germline CDR1 reads SEHNR; CDR2 reads FQNEAQ (reference sequence). This CDR3 contains 17 residues. V was trimmed by 4 bases and J by 1 base, leaving 17 bases between them. The DNA for the CDR3 is TGTGCCAGCAGCTCGACAAGCTTAGGGGATTCCTACAATGAGCAGTTCTTC. Amino acids: CASSSTSLGDSYNEQFF.

J is TRBJ2-1 and V is TRBV29-1, with D possibly being TRBD2 (7 bases). Trimming took off 6 bases at V and 4 bases at J, with 16 bases between the two ends. This CDR3 comprises 14 residues. Germline CDR1 reads SQVTM; CDR2 reads ANQGSEA. This chain's CDR3 is CSVTSRGGYNEQFF. Here the CDR3 DNA reads TGCAGCGTAACTTCTAGGGGGGGATACAATGAGCAGTTCTTC.

This clonotype showed up just a few times. The chain is built from TRBV20-1 and TRBJ2-1; TRBD2 matches at 8 bases. The CDR3 runs 15 residues. The germline CDR1 and CDR2 sequences are DFQATT and SNEGSKA (reference sequence). J was trimmed by 0 bases and V by 5 bases; bases with no gene match: 6. The CDR3 protein is CSAPTSGGSYNEQFF. CDR3 DNA sequence: TGCAGTGCTCCCACTAGCGGCGGCTCCTACAATGAGCAGTTCTTC.

In this sample, this clonotype turned up a few times. The rearrangement joins TRBV4-2 to TRBJ1-2; D not resolved. CDR3 size: 15 residues. Germline CDR1 reads LGHNA; CDR2 reads YNFKEQ. The V end lost 0 bases, the J end lost 3 bases, and 11 bases lay between the germline ends. The CDR3 protein is CASSQERKVDYGYTF. Here the CDR3 DNA reads TGTGCCAGCAGCCAAGAACGAAAGGTAGACTATGGCTACACCTTC.

The table lists this clonotype with a few counts. The chain combines TRBV7-9 with TRBJ2-3; D is ambiguous. The CDR3 extends over 15 amino acids. Trimming pared 5 bases from V and 3 bases from J, leaving 15 bases between. CDR1 and CDR2 (germline): SEHNR, FQNEAQ (reference sequence). CDR3 sequence (DNA): TGTGCCAGCAGCCCTGACATTCTACTGACAGATACGCAGTATTTT. Translated, it gives CASSPDILLTDTQYF.

This clonotype was detected a few times. This chain joins TRBV5-6 and TRBJ1-6; D not certain. CDR1 SGHDT and CDR2 YYEEEE come from the germline V gene. V gave up 0 bases and J gave up 7 bases, with 11 bases separating them. The CDR3 runs 15 residues. The CDR3 nucleotides are TGTGCCAGCAGCTTGGCCGGAGGCGGCAATTCACCCCTCCACTTT. Encoded protein: CASSLAGGGNSPLHF.

This clonotype was detected ten times or more. CDR3 amino acids: CASSRDGSSYNEQFF. In DNA, the CDR3 is TGTGCCAGCAGCAGGGACGGGAGCTCCTACAATGAGCAGTTCTTC. This chain links TRBV5-4 with TRBJ2-1, with D perhaps TRBD2 (6 bases). Trimming removed 4 bases at V and 0 bases at J, with 11 bases between. The length of the CDR3 is 15 residues. The germline V gene has CDR1 SGHNT and CDR2 YYREEE (reference sequence).

The V gene is TRBV28, the J gene TRBJ2-1; TRBD2 agrees at 8 bases. The germline gives CDR1 MDHEN, CDR2 SYDVKM. The CDR3 covers 13 residues. V gave up 10 bases and J gave up 5 bases; unmatched junction bases: 7. In DNA, the CDR3 is TGTGCCACAGCGGGGGAAGTGCACAATGAGCAGTTCTTC. Protein product: CATAGEVHNEQFF.

This clonotype was observed a few times. The chain combines TRBV30 with TRBJ1-2; D is uncertain. The V gene lost 0 bases and the J gene lost 5 bases, with 7 bases spanning the gap. Germline values: CDR1 GTSNPN, CDR2 SVGIG (reference sequence). CDR3 length equals 12 residues. The CDR3 DNA is TGTGCCTGGAGTGTACTTTGGTATGGCTACACCTTC. Its translation is CAWSVLWYGYTF.

This rearrangement joins TRBV3-1 to TRBJ2-5; 12 bases align to TRBD2. The CDR3 spans 16 residues. Germline loops: CDR1 LGHDT, CDR2 YNNKEL (reference sequence). J was trimmed by 5 bases and V by 3 bases; bases with no gene match: 7. CDR3 nucleotide sequence: TGTGCCAGCAGCCACCTGAGACTAGCGGGAGCGGAGACCCAGTACTTC. Protein product: CASSHLRLAGAETQYF.

There are a few counts of this clonotype. The chain couples TRBV5-1 to TRBJ2-1; 12 positions match TRBD2. CDR1 is SGHRS and CDR2 is YFSETQ in the germline V gene. The V and J ends lost 2 bases and 0 bases, in that order; junction bases with no gene match: 12. The CDR3 is made up of 20 amino acids. The CDR3 bases are TGCGCCAGCAGCTTTCCTAGCGGGAGGGACCTTATCCCCTCCTACAATGAGCAGTTCTTC. Translated: CASSFPSGRDLIPSYNEQFF.

V is TRBV10-3 and J is TRBJ2-2; TRBD1 might be the D (5 bases). CDR3 length: 15 amino acids. Germline CDR1 and CDR2: ENHRY and SYGVKD. The V end was cut by 11 bases, the J end by 0 bases, with 16 bases between. The CDR3 coding sequence is TGTGCCGCCTCTGCTTGGGGCGCGAACACCGGGGAGCTGTTTTTT. This translates into CAASAWGANTGELFF.

V gene TRBV5-1 combines with J gene TRBJ2-5; D ambiguous. The germline gives CDR1 SGHRS, CDR2 YFSETQ. This CDR3 contains 15 residues. The ends were cut back, 0 bases at V and 3 bases at J, with 12 bases in the middle. The CDR3, as DNA: TGCGCCAGCAGCTTGGTGGGCAGTTCGGAAGAGACCCAGTACTTC. Its translation: CASSLVGSSEETQYF.

A note on this clonotype: The junction differs from germline at one of its ends, possibly a read error. This chain joins TRBV4-1 and TRBJ1-2, with D possibly matching TRBD1 (6 bases). Per the germline V gene, CDR1 is MGHRA and CDR2 is YSYEKL. The CDR3 is 14 amino acids. The CDR3 reads CASSQVPGDYGYIF. The CDR3 nucleotides read TGCGCCAGCAGCCAAGTCCCAGGGGACTATGGCTACATCTTC.

The chain is built from TRBV20-1 and TRBJ2-5; possibly TRBD1 for D (8 bases). Trimming cost V 1 base and J 4 bases, with 19 bases left between them. CDR3 length: 16 residues. Germline V gene data show CDR1 as DFQATT and CDR2 as SNEGSKA (reference sequence). The DNA of the CDR3 is TGCAGTGCTAGAGCCGTCGACAGGGGAGGGTCAGAGACCCAGTACTTC. Its translation is CSARAVDRGGSETQYF.

This clonotype was picked up a small number of times. The rearrangement joins TRBV3-1 to TRBJ2-1; the match to TRBD2 covers 9 bases. This CDR3 is built from 19 residues. V was pared by 0 bases and J by 2 bases, with 11 bases of the junction left unmatched. Germline V gene data show CDR1 as LGHDT and CDR2 as YNNKEL (reference sequence). CDR3 sequence (DNA): TGTGCCAGCAGCCAAGATGGCGGCGTAGCGGGAGAACCCTACAATGAGCAGTTCTTC. It codes for CASSQDGGVAGEPYNEQFF.